These 20 T cell receptor beta chains came from one sample sequenced in a study of shared clonotypes between healthy human individuals. Here immunoSEQ multiplex PCR was the method, and the copy in TCRdb shows in-frame clones only, minus some. The data contain 660,000 or so clones, about 95% of them singletons. In the naive CD8 group, cells lacked CD45RO and were positively selected for CCR7, so terminally differentiated effector memory CD45RA+ cells were left out. Sequenced sample: naive CD8+ T cells sorted from blood. These TCRs come from a woman in her twenties or thirties in good health.

The genes are TRBV28 and TRBJ1-5; D is perhaps TRBD1 (5 bases). V was clipped by 4 bases and J by 7 bases, with 14 bases between them. CDR3 length: 14 residues. Germline CDR1 reads MDHEN; CDR2 reads SYDVKM. CDR3 in DNA: TGTGCCAGCAGTTGGGGGGGGATTGGGCAGCCCCAGCATTTT. It yields the protein CASSWGGIGQPQHF.

This clone was seen a single time. The genes are TRBV11-2 and TRBJ2-3, with TRBD2 identical over 8 bases. Germline assignment: CDR1 SGHAT and CDR2 FQNNGV. The CDR3 has 15 residues. V lost 5 bases to trimming and J lost 3 bases; unmatched junction nucleotides: 7. This CDR3 is CASSPTGGRTDTQYF. Here the CDR3 DNA reads TGTGCCAGCAGCCCAACGGGCGGGAGGACAGATACGCAGTATTTT.

This clone showed up just once. The V gene is TRBV2, the J gene TRBJ2-7; D ambiguous. CDR3 length: 13 amino acids. Trimming took 9 bases from V and 0 from J, leaving 12 bases between them. Germline CDR1 SNHLY, CDR2 FYNNEI. The CDR3 DNA follows: TGTGCCAGATCGCTTGGGCGCTCCTACGAGCAGTACTTC. Its translation: CARSLGRSYEQYF.

This sequence joins TRBV27 and TRBJ1-5, with TRBD1 matching 11 bases. The CDR3 covers 15 residues. V dropped 6 bases and J dropped 4; count of bases not matched to a gene: 5. CDR1 MNHEY and CDR2 SMNVEV come from the germline V gene (reference sequence). The DNA of the CDR3 is TGTGCCAGCAGGCTCGGACAGGGGGCAAATCAGCCCCAGCATTTT. Its translation is CASRLGQGANQPQHF.

The gene calls are TRBV19 and TRBJ1-2; 11 nucleotides match TRBD1. J was trimmed by 5 bases and V by 3 bases; bases with no gene match: 5. Per the germline V gene, CDR1 is LNHDA and CDR2 is SQIVND (reference sequence). The CDR3 totals 15 residues. Written as DNA, the CDR3 is TGTGCCAGTAGTATCTGGACAGGGGGCGCATATGGCTACACCTTC. Its protein product is CASSIWTGGAYGYTF.

This sequence joins TRBV30 and TRBJ1-5; D possibly corresponds to TRBD1 (6 bases). V lost 0 bases and J lost 0, with 9 bases in between. The germline gives CDR1 GTSNPN, CDR2 SVGIG (reference sequence). The CDR3 runs 15 residues. Written as DNA, the CDR3 is TGTGCCTGGAGTGTAGGGACACATAGCAATCAGCCCCAGCATTTT. It is translated as CAWSVGTHSNQPQHF.

This sequence joins TRBV27 and TRBJ1-1; D possibly corresponds to TRBD1 (5 bases). CDR1 is MNHEY and CDR2 is SMNVEV in the germline V gene (reference sequence). The CDR3 has 15 amino acids. Between the trimmed V and J ends, which lost 5 bases and 0 bases, there was a span of 13 bases. The CDR3 here is CASSPRGGVNTEAFF. In DNA form, the CDR3 reads TGTGCCAGCAGTCCCCGGGGGGGAGTGAACACTGAAGCTTTCTTT.

The rearrangement joins TRBV7-6 to TRBJ2-5; D is uncertain. The V end was cut by 1 base, the J end by 7 bases, with 4 bases between. CDR1 is SGHVS and CDR2 is FNYEAQ in the germline V gene. This CDR3 is built from 11 residues. CDR3 nucleotide sequence: TGTGCCAGCAGCTTAGGGGGGACCCAGTACTTC. Amino acid sequence: CASSLGGTQYF.

The V and J genes are TRBV5-1 and TRBJ2-2, with 7 nucleotides matching TRBD1. Trimming took 0 bases from V and 6 from J; bases not matched to a gene: 5. The CDR3 consists of 15 residues. The germline V gene encodes CDR1 SGHRS and CDR2 YFSETQ. DNA of the CDR3: TGCGCCAGCAGCTTGGGTGACAGGGCCGCCGGGGAGCTGTTTTTT. Its protein is CASSLGDRAAGELFF.

The chain carries TRBV10-3 and TRBJ2-3; 10 nucleotides align to TRBD2. CDR1 and CDR2 (germline): ENHRY, SYGVKD. The CDR3 contains 16 residues. Trimming removed 11 bases from V and 3 bases from J; junction bases left unmatched: 14. The CDR3 DNA follows: TGTGCCGTCCGGCCTAGCGGGAGCAGGGAGACAGATACGCAGTATTTT. The encoded protein is CAVRPSGSRETDTQYF.

The V and J genes are TRBV4-1 and TRBJ1-2; the D gene is possibly TRBD1 (6 bases). The V gene's germline CDR1 is MGHRA and CDR2 YSYEKL. CDR3 length: 16 residues. Trimming left V 1 base short and J 0 bases short, with 12 bases between. This chain's CDR3 is CASSQVARGSNYGYTF. The CDR3 DNA is TGCGCCAGCAGCCAAGTTGCGAGGGGGTCTAACTATGGCTACACCTTC.

The chain is built from TRBV6-5 and TRBJ2-3; TRBD2 agrees at 14 bases. CDR3 size: 15 residues. The V gene's germline CDR1 is MNHEY and CDR2 SVGAGI. Trimming at V came to 8 bases and at J to 7 bases, leaving 8 bases not matched to a gene. The CDR3 sequence is CASSRGTSGSHTQYF. The CDR3 bases are TGTGCCAGCTCGCGAGGGACTAGCGGGAGCCATACGCAGTATTTT.

There are a few counts of this clone. The chain is built from TRBV7-6 and TRBJ2-2; D is ambiguous. The CDR3 sequence is 12 residues long. Looked up from germline, CDR1 is SGHVS and CDR2 is FNYEAQ. The V end lost 2 bases, the J end lost 7 bases, and 5 bases lay between the germline ends. CDR3 in amino acids: CASSLSDGELFF. For the CDR3, the DNA is TGTGCCAGCAGCTTAAGTGACGGGGAGCTGTTTTTT.

J is TRBJ1-5 and V is TRBV29-1, with D possibly matching TRBD1 (5 bases). CDR1 SQVTM and CDR2 ANQGSEA come from the germline V gene. CDR3 length equals 18 residues. V was trimmed by 7 bases and J by 7 bases, leaving 32 bases between them. The CDR3 here is CSGPDSARRTRGRQPQHF. The CDR3 nucleotides read TGCAGCGGCCCGGATTCAGCTAGGAGGACGCGGGGGAGACAGCCCCAGCATTTT.

As regards this clone: Other DNA sequences from this sample encode an identical CDR3 as well. V and J are TRBV5-6 and TRBJ1-2; D is unresolved. This CDR3 contains 12 residues. The V gene's germline CDR1 is SGHDT and CDR2 YYEEEE. V lost 0 bases to trimming and J lost 8 bases, with 8 bases between them. DNA for the CDR3: TGTGCCAGCAGCTTGGGGGCGGGAGGCTACACCTTC. This gives the protein CASSLGAGGYTF.

The chain recombines TRBV4-1 with TRBJ2-7; TRBD2 might be the D (6 bases). The V end was cut by 1 base, the J end by 0 bases, with 13 bases between. Germline CDR1 is MGHRA and CDR2 is YSYEKL. This CDR3 spans 16 amino acids. This chain's CDR3 is CASSQGLGRTSYEQYF. In DNA form, the CDR3 reads TGCGCCAGCAGCCAAGGTCTAGGGAGGACCTCCTACGAGCAGTACTTC.

The chain employs TRBV9 and TRBJ2-1, with TRBD2 identical over 9 bases. Germline lookup yields CDR1 SGDLS and CDR2 YYNGEE. The CDR3 consists of 18 residues. The J segment lost 1 base and the V segment lost 3 bases, leaving 11 bases of the junction unmatched. CDR3 coding DNA: TGTGCCAGCAGCGCGGAAGGACTAGCGATGTATTCCTACAATGAGCAGTTCTTC. This gives the protein CASSAEGLAMYSYNEQFF.

This clone appeared a single time. This sequence joins TRBV27 and TRBJ2-1; 9 bases map to TRBD2. The trim removed 2 bases at V and 6 bases at J, leaving 2 bases unmatched. Germline CDR1 MNHEY, CDR2 SMNVEV (reference sequence). The CDR3 contains 14 residues. CDR3 amino acids: CASSLLAGINEQFF. The CDR3 bases are TGTGCCAGCAGTTTACTAGCGGGAATCAATGAGCAGTTCTTC.

The CDR3 DNA follows: TGCGCCAGCAGCCCCCGACCCAGCTCTGGAAACACCATATATTTT. This encodes CASSPRPSSGNTIYF. The rearrangement joins TRBV4-1 to TRBJ1-3; unclear D gene. Germline V gene sequence: CDR1 MGHRA, CDR2 YSYEKL. This CDR3 has 15 amino acids. Trimming took 4 bases from V and 0 from J, leaving 10 bases between them.

V gene TRBV29-1 combines with J gene TRBJ2-2; D gene unclear. From germline, CDR1 is SQVTM and CDR2 ANQGSEA. Deletions cut 2 bases from V and 2 bases from J, with 6 bases between. The CDR3 is made up of 13 amino acids. The CDR3 DNA reads TGCAGCGTTGAAAGGCCCAACACCGGGGAGCTGTTTTTT. This gives the protein CSVERPNTGELFF.